This T cell receptor (beta chain) was identified in a study of blood T cells in healthy people across ages. Findings and caveats of the study: Strong correlation was found linking TCR beta diversity to naive T cell percentage.

A remark on this clonotype: Antigen: not known.

A second PCR of 7 to 11 cycles used a sample-barcoded 5' primer and a J-beta primer mix. Samples each returned at least 3 million CDR3-containing paired-end reads. TCRdb passed the 5' RACE reads through MiXCR, listing each CDR3 protein once. The sample lists about 730,000 distinct CDR3 sequences, 40% to 45% occurring once. Material for sequencing was blood. The clonotype was recovered from a woman aged 55-70 years in good health.

For the CDR3, the DNA is TGTGCCAGCAGTGGACAGGCTAAGATGAACACTGAAGCTTTCTTT. Translated, it gives CASSGQAKMNTEAFF. The rearrangement joins TRBV2 to TRBJ1-1; weak D call: TRBD1 (6 bases). Germline values: CDR1 SNHLY, CDR2 FYNNEI. The CDR3 has 15 residues. V was pared by 4 bases and J by 0 bases, with 12 bases between.